Listed below are T cell receptor beta chains from one sample, sequenced in a study of PD-1 blockade in classical Hodgkin lymphoma. Only in-frame clones appear in the TCRdb table, and some are missing; sequencing was by immunoSEQ multiplex PCR. The sample lists approximately 20,000 clones, more than 75% occurring once. The source material was peripheral blood mononuclear cells (PBMCs), sampled before the fourth cycle of nivolumab. These TCRs come from a human donor with classical Hodgkin lymphoma. Each CDR3 is given with its conserved first and last residue. A D gene is named only where the DNA matches it firmly. Rows give clone size only sometimes, using once, few, many, or a class for an expanded clone.

V: TRBV7-9
D: TRBD1
J: TRBJ2-7
size: -
DNA: TGTGCCAGCAGCTTAGCGTTGGGGACAGGGGCGGACTACGAGCAGTACTTC
CDR3: CASSLALGTGADYEQYF

V: TRBV2
D: TRBD2
J: TRBJ2-7
size: -
DNA: TGTGCCAGCAGTAGGGAGGGAGGCGAGCAGTACTTC
CDR3: CASSREGGEQYF

V: TRBV7-9
D: TRBD1
J: TRBJ1-1
size: -
DNA: TGTGCCAGCAGCTATTTCCGGGACAGGGGAAACACTGAAGCTTTCTTT
CDR3: CASSYFRDRGNTEAFF

V: TRBV2
D: -
J: TRBJ2-1
size: -
DNA: TGTGCCAGCAGCCCACGGACCTACAATGAGCAGTTCTTC
CDR3: CASSPRTYNEQFF

V: TRBV7-8
D: -
J: TRBJ2-7
size: few
DNA: TGTGCCAGCAGCTTATACGCTCCTTACGAGCAGTACTTC
CDR3: CASSLYAPYEQYF

V: TRBV6-1
D: -
J: TRBJ1-2
size: once
DNA: TGTGCCAGCAGCCACGGAACTATCTATGGCTACACCTTC
CDR3: CASSHGTIYGYTF

V: TRBV7-9
D: -
J: TRBJ1-1
size: few
DNA: TGTGCCAGCAGCTTATTAGTGAACACTGAAGCTTTCTTT
CDR3: CASSLLVNTEAFF

V: TRBV19
D: TRBD1
J: TRBJ2-7
size: -
DNA: TGTGCCAGTAGTATAGGTAGGACAGGGATTTACGAGCAGTACTTC
CDR3: CASSIGRTGIYEQYF

V: TRBV15
D: -
J: TRBJ1-6
size: -
DNA: TGTGCCACCAGCAGAGGCAGGACAAACAATTCACCCCTCCACTTT
CDR3: CATSRGRTNNSPLHF

V: TRBV28
D: -
J: TRBJ2-4
size: -
DNA: TGTGCCAGCAGACCAGAGGGGGACATTCAGTACTTC
CDR3: CASRPEGDIQYF

V: TRBV30
D: TRBD2
J: TRBJ2-5
size: -
DNA: TGTGCCTGGAGGTTCCGGACTAGCGGAGAGACCCAGTACTTC
CDR3: CAWRFRTSGETQYF

V: TRBV12-2
D: -
J: TRBJ1-2
size: -
DNA: TGTGCAAGTCGCTTGGGTGGCTACACCTTC
CDR3: CASRLGGYTF

V: TRBV21-1
D: -
J: TRBJ2-1
size: -
DNA: TGTGCCACCTCGACTAGCGGGAGTGGCTCCTACAATGAGCAGTTCTTC
CDR3: CATSTSGSGSYNEQFF

V: TRBV4-1
D: TRBD2
J: TRBJ2-1
size: -
DNA: TGCGCCAGCAGCCACCTGCAACTAGCGGACCTTGATGAGCAGTTCTTC
CDR3: CASSHLQLADLDEQFF

V: TRBV5-4
D: -
J: TRBJ1-5
size: few
DNA: TGTGCCAGCAGCATGCGGAATCAGCCCCAGCATTTT
CDR3: CASSMRNQPQHF

V: TRBV14
D: -
J: TRBJ2-3
size: -
DNA: TGTGCCAGCAGCCAAGATGTAAGGAATACAGATACGCAGTATTTT
CDR3: CASSQDVRNTDTQYF

V: TRBV6-5
D: -
J: TRBJ2-3
size: -
DNA: TGTGCCAGCAGTTACTCCCCGGGGCCAGATACGCAGTATTTT
CDR3: CASSYSPGPDTQYF

V: TRBV6-1
D: -
J: TRBJ1-1
size: once
DNA: TGTGCCAGCCGGTTACAGGGATTGAACACTGAAGCTTTCTTT
CDR3: CASRLQGLNTEAFF

V: TRBV11-3
D: TRBD1
J: TRBJ2-1
size: -
DNA: TGTGCCAGCAGCCCCACCGGGACAGGTGCTTGGGGTGAGCAGTTCTTC
CDR3: CASSPTGTGAWGEQFF

V: TRBV6-1
D: -
J: TRBJ1-2
size: -
DNA: TGTGCCAGCAGTTACAGGGTTGGCTACACCTTC
CDR3: CASSYRVGYTF

V: TRBV10-3
D: TRBD1
J: TRBJ1-2
size: few
DNA: TGTGCCATCACTCCAGGGGGCAGCGGTGGCTACACCTTC
CDR3: CAITPGGSGGYTF

V: TRBV4-3
D: TRBD2
J: TRBJ2-1
size: -
DNA: TGCGCCAGCAGCCAAGAAGCGGGGGAGCTAGCGGGAGCATATGAGCAGTTCTTC
CDR3: CASSQEAGELAGAYEQFF

V: TRBV10-1
D: TRBD1
J: TRBJ1-2
size: -
DNA: TGCGCCAGCAGCCCGACAGGGGGCAGTATGTACTATGGCTACACCTTC
CDR3: CASSPTGGSMYYGYTF

V: TRBV7-9
D: -
J: TRBJ1-1
size: -
DNA: TGTGCCAGCAGCTTATCAGTTGGGAACACTGAAGCTTTCTTT
CDR3: CASSLSVGNTEAFF

V: TRBV5-8
D: -
J: TRBJ2-3
size: -
DNA: TGTGCCAGCAGCTCGAGGGGCACAGATACGCAGTATTTT
CDR3: CASSSRGTDTQYF

V: TRBV30
D: -
J: TRBJ2-2
size: -
DNA: TGTGCCTGGAGTGGACTTCTGAACACCGGGGAGCTGTTTTTT
CDR3: CAWSGLLNTGELFF

V: TRBV25-1
D: -
J: TRBJ2-3
size: -
DNA: TGTGCCAGCAGTCCCCCGGGCACAGATACGCAGTATTTT
CDR3: CASSPPGTDTQYF

V: TRBV30
D: -
J: TRBJ2-3
size: -
DNA: TGTGCCTGGAGTAGCAGGGGTGCTGGTGATACGCAGTATTTT
CDR3: CAWSSRGAGDTQYF

V: TRBV12-5
D: -
J: TRBJ1-5
size: -
DNA: TGTGCTAGTGGTCCCGAGGTGGCCCAGCATTTT
CDR3: CASGPEVAQHF

V: TRBV19
D: TRBD1
J: TRBJ1-5
size: -
DNA: TGTGCCAGTAGTAACCCGTTCAGGGGGCAGGCCTATCAGCCCCAGCATTTT
CDR3: CASSNPFRGQAYQPQHF

V: TRBV19
D: -
J: TRBJ1-5
size: -
DNA: TGTGCCAGTAGCGAAAACCGACAGCCGAATCAGCCCCAGCATTTT
CDR3: CASSENRQPNQPQHF

V: TRBV29-1
D: TRBD1
J: TRBJ1-4
size: -
DNA: TGCAGCGTCCGGGACAGGGATGAAAAACTGTTTTTT
CDR3: CSVRDRDEKLFF

V: TRBV6-5
D: TRBD1
J: TRBJ2-7
size: -
DNA: TGTGCCAGCAGAGTGGACAGGGGGCTAGGGTACGAGCAGTACTTC
CDR3: CASRVDRGLGYEQYF

V: TRBV7-6
D: -
J: TRBJ2-3
size: -
DNA: TGTGCCAGCAGCTTAGGAGGGAACACAGATACGCAGTATTTT
CDR3: CASSLGGNTDTQYF

V: TRBV13
D: TRBD1
J: TRBJ2-1
size: once
DNA: TGTGCCAGCAGCCTTACTTGGGACAGGGTTTTCAATGAGCAGTTCTTC
CDR3: CASSLTWDRVFNEQFF

V: TRBV15
D: -
J: TRBJ1-5
size: -
DNA: TGTGCCACCACCCTCCTAGGGGTTGGCAATCAGCCCCAGCATTTT
CDR3: CATTLLGVGNQPQHF

V: TRBV7-2
D: -
J: TRBJ2-1
size: -
DNA: TGTGCCAGCAGCTTAGCCAGCTCCTACAATGAGCAGTTCTTC
CDR3: CASSLASSYNEQFF

V: TRBV11-2
D: TRBD2
J: TRBJ2-4
size: -
DNA: TGTGCCAGCACCCTAGTTCGGGGAGGGGATACGTACTTC
CDR3: CASTLVRGGDTYF

V: TRBV19
D: -
J: TRBJ2-7
size: -
DNA: TGTGCCAGTAGTACAGGACAAACCTACGAGCAGTACTTC
CDR3: CASSTGQTYEQYF

V: TRBV4-2
D: -
J: TRBJ2-7
size: -
DNA: TGTGCCAGCAGCTTGCAGGGGAACACCTACGAGCAGTACTTC
CDR3: CASSLQGNTYEQYF

V: TRBV5-1
D: -
J: TRBJ2-3
size: -
DNA: TGCGCCAGCAGCTCAGGGGATGAGGATACGCAGTATTTT
CDR3: CASSSGDEDTQYF

V: TRBV29-1
D: TRBD2
J: TRBJ2-1
size: -
DNA: TGCAGCGCCGGACTAGCGGGATTTTACAATGAGCAGTTCTTC
CDR3: CSAGLAGFYNEQFF

V: TRBV19
D: TRBD1
J: TRBJ1-1
size: -
DNA: TGTGCCAGTAGGCGGCGGGAGAGGGACAGTGAAGCTTTCTTT
CDR3: CASRRRERDSEAFF

V: TRBV29-1
D: -
J: TRBJ1-6
size: -
DNA: TGCAGCGTTCAACAGGACTATAATTCACCCCTCCACTTT
CDR3: CSVQQDYNSPLHF

V: TRBV11-1
D: -
J: TRBJ2-7
size: -
DNA: TGTGCCAGCAGCCTCGAGGGGGACACCCTATACGAGCAGTACTTC
CDR3: CASSLEGDTLYEQYF

V: TRBV7-8
D: -
J: TRBJ2-3
size: many
DNA: TGTGCCAGCAGCATAGGCGGGGGCCGGAAAGATACGCAGTATTTT
CDR3: CASSIGGGRKDTQYF

V: TRBV5-1
D: TRBD2
J: TRBJ2-5
size: -
DNA: TGCGCCAGCAGCCACGGGAGTCGGGAGGAAGAGACCCAGTACTTC
CDR3: CASSHGSREEETQYF

V: TRBV30
D: -
J: TRBJ1-4
size: -
DNA: TGTGCCTGGAGTCCGGAGAGTCGTATTAATGAAAAACTGTTTTTT
CDR3: CAWSPESRINEKLFF

V: TRBV7-9
D: -
J: TRBJ2-1
size: -
DNA: TGTGCCAGCAGCCAGACACTGAGCTCCTACAATGAGCAGTTCTTC
CDR3: CASSQTLSSYNEQFF